The 26 T cell receptor beta chains in this list originate from one sample, sequenced in a study of T cell clonotyping in hematopoietic cell transplantation. Time point described: recipient sample about 28 days before transplant, after cytoreduction. Assay used: immunoSEQ multiplex PCR; TCRdb lists only in-frame clones, some missing. The repertoire consists of 25,000 to 30,000 clones, with 82% occurring once and the leading ten covering about 1.7%. Here the sequenced sample was peripheral blood mononuclear cells, taken before stem cell transplant. The origin of the receptors is a middle-aged man with acute myeloid leukemia. Some clones in this sample may be carry-over from other donors' samples.

The chain combines TRBV6-5 with TRBJ1-2; D not resolved. Looked up from germline, CDR1 is MNHEY and CDR2 is SVGAGI. Trimming took 6 bases from V and 0 from J, leaving 8 bases between them. This CDR3 spans 13 amino acids. Here the CDR3 DNA reads TGTGCCAGCAGCCCACGTTCTAACTATGGCTACACCTTC. It encodes CASSPRSNYGYTF.

The chain has TRBV5-6 and TRBJ1-1; D uncertain. V was cut by 5 bases and J by 1 base, with 9 bases left in between. There are 13 residues in the CDR3. The germline CDR1 and CDR2 sequences are SGHDT and YYEEEE. In DNA form, the CDR3 reads TGTGCCAGCAGTTGGTGGAGGAACACTGAAGCTTTCTTT. Translating it yields CASSWWRNTEAFF. Full variable domain (missing parts from reference TRBV5-6 and TRBJ1-1): DAGVTQSPTHLIKTRGQQVTLRCSPKSGHDTVSWYQQALGQGPQFIFQYYEEEERQRGNFPDRFSGHQFPNYSSELNVNALLLGDSALYLCASSWWRNTEAFFGQGTRLTVV.

This rearrangement joins TRBV7-3 to TRBJ2-7; D call uncertain. The germline gives CDR1 SGHTA, CDR2 FQGTGA. The CDR3 sequence is 12 residues long. The germline V and J ends were trimmed by 4 bases and 6 bases, with 10 bases remaining between them. CDR3 coding DNA: TGTGCCAGCAGCTCGCCCCCGGGCGAGCAGTACTTC. Its protein product is CASSSPPGEQYF.

The chain uses TRBV6-1 and TRBJ2-7; TRBD1 might be the D (7 bases). Germline V gives CDR1 MNHNS, CDR2 SASEGT. V was clipped by 4 bases and J by 5 bases, with 15 bases between them. This CDR3 comprises 14 residues. DNA for the CDR3: TGTGCCAGCAGTGGTAGACAGGGAGGAGACGAGCAGTACTTC. Residues: CASSGRQGGDEQYF.

In this sample, this clone turned up a few times. V and J are TRBV4-1 and TRBJ1-1; D may be TRBD1 (5 bases). Deletions cut 7 bases from V and 1 base from J, with 16 bases between. This CDR3 is 15 amino acids long. CDR1 MGHRA and CDR2 YSYEKL come from the germline V gene. The CDR3, as DNA: TGCGCCAGCACCCGATCGGGGCAGGGGAACACTGAAGCTTTCTTT. Translated, it gives CASTRSGQGNTEAFF.

The chain employs TRBV18 and TRBJ2-2; tentatively, D is TRBD1 (6 bases). Trimming took 5 bases from V and 6 from J, leaving 16 bases between them. CDR1 and CDR2 from the germline V gene are KGHSH and LQKENI. This CDR3 is 15 amino acids long. The CDR3 coding sequence is TGTGCCAGCTCATTTGCAGGGGATGTCCCCGGGGAGCTGTTTTTT. Encoded protein: CASSFAGDVPGELFF.

This clone was observed a single time. The rearrangement links TRBV30 to TRBJ1-2; 7 bases are shared with TRBD1. This CDR3 has 11 residues. The germline CDR1 and CDR2 sequences are GTSNPN and SVGIG (reference sequence). V dropped 1 base and J dropped 8; count of bases not matched to a gene: 1. The CDR3 spells CAWSEGGGYTF. The CDR3, as DNA: TGTGCCTGGAGTGAAGGGGGCGGCTACACCTTC.

The chain links TRBV7-8 to TRBJ1-3; tentatively, D is TRBD1 (6 bases). Germline CDR1 reads SGHVS; CDR2 reads FQNEAQ. With 5 bases removed from V and 0 bases from J, the gap between germline ends came to 11 bases. There are 15 residues in the CDR3. This CDR3 reads CASSLDSGSGNTIYF. The CDR3 nucleotides read TGTGCCAGCAGCCTGGACAGCGGCTCTGGAAACACCATATATTTT.

CDR3 in DNA: TGCGCCAGCAGCCAATTCCAGGGCTCCTACGAGCAGTACTTC. Protein product: CASSQFQGSYEQYF. The chain is built from TRBV4-1 and TRBJ2-7; TRBD1 is a possible D gene (5 bases). CDR1 is MGHRA, CDR2 YSYEKL, per germline. Trimming took off 2 bases at V and 0 bases at J, with 8 bases between the two ends. The length of the CDR3 is 14 residues.

This clone has more than one count but fewer than ten. The genes are TRBV25-1 and TRBJ1-1, with 7 bases identical to TRBD1. This CDR3 is 15 amino acids long. V shed 5 bases, J shed 10 bases, and the junction held 16 bases outside the gene matches. Germline V gives CDR1 MGHDK, CDR2 SYGVNS. The CDR3, as DNA: TGTGCCAGCAGTACGCAGGGGGAAACCGCTAAGAGAGCTTTCTTT. Encoded protein: CASSTQGETAKRAFF. Supplemented by reference TRBV25-1 and TRBJ1-1, the full variable domain reads EADIYQTPRYLVIGTGKKITLECSQTMGHDKMYWYQQDPGMELHLIHYSYGVNSTEKGDLSSESTVSRIRTEHFPLTLESARPSHTSQYLCASSTQGETAKRAFFGQGTRLTVV.

V gene TRBV2 combines with J gene TRBJ1-3; D possibly corresponds to TRBD1 (5 bases). CDR3 size: 14 residues. CDR1 and CDR2 from the germline V gene are SNHLY and FYNNEI. The V gene lost 6 bases and the J gene lost 3 bases, with 12 bases spanning the gap. This chain's CDR3 is CASRPGTSGNTIYF. The CDR3 DNA reads as TGTGCCAGCAGACCAGGGACGAGTGGAAACACCATATATTTT.

The J gene is TRBJ2-7, the V gene TRBV7-2, with 7 bases fitting TRBD1. In germline, CDR1 is SGHTA, CDR2 FQGNSA. The J segment lost 0 bases and the V segment lost 1 base, leaving 9 bases of the junction unmatched. CDR3 length: 17 residues. CDR3 region: CASSLDWPGTVSYEQYF. Here the CDR3 DNA reads TGTGCCAGCAGCTTAGATTGGCCCGGGACAGTCTCCTACGAGCAGTACTTC.

This clone was seen a handful of times. The CDR3 is CASSLESGSSGNTIYF. DNA for the CDR3: TGTGCCAGCAGCTTAGAGTCGGGGAGCTCTGGAAACACCATATATTTT. This chain joins TRBV11-3 and TRBJ1-3, with D unclear. Trimming stripped 0 bases from V and 0 bases from J, with 9 bases between. CDR1 and CDR2 (germline): SGHNT, YENEEA. CDR3 length: 16 residues.

The sample holds a few counts of this clone. V and J are TRBV30 and TRBJ1-4; D uncertain. Germline V gene data show CDR1 as GTSNPN and CDR2 as SVGIG (reference sequence). The CDR3 is made up of 11 amino acids. Between the trimmed V and J ends, which lost 5 bases and 9 bases, there was a span of 10 bases. The CDR3 protein is CAWRFDQKLFF. The CDR3 bases are TGTGCCTGGCGATTTGACCAAAAACTGTTTTTT.

As DNA, the CDR3 is TGTGCCAGCAGCTTGCTACTGGTTTTCACCTTC. It encodes CASSLLLVFTF. The genes are TRBV5-6 and TRBJ1-2; D gene ambiguous. Germline loops: CDR1 SGHDT, CDR2 YYEEEE. The CDR3 sequence is 11 residues long. Trimming cost V 1 base and J 13 bases, with 11 bases left between them.

This rearrangement joins TRBV5-6 to TRBJ2-3, with 7 bases aligning to TRBD1. The CDR3 sequence is 13 residues long. After removal of 2 bases from V and 5 bases from J, the junction contained 2 bases not matched to a gene. Germline lookup yields CDR1 SGHDT and CDR2 YYEEEE. In nucleotides, the CDR3 is TGTGCCAGCAGCTTTAGGACAGGAGATACGCAGTATTTT. Translating it yields CASSFRTGDTQYF.

This clone appeared a single time. This sequence joins TRBV7-9 and TRBJ1-4; D not certain. Deletions cut 2 bases from V and 8 bases from J, with 12 bases between. Looked up from germline, CDR1 is SEHNR and CDR2 is FQNEAQ (reference sequence). CDR3 size: 14 residues. The CDR3 DNA is TGTGCCAGCAGCTTAATGCCGGGAGGGGAAAAACTGTTTTTT. Residues: CASSLMPGGEKLFF.

This clone was picked up a small number of times. CDR3 amino acids: CASRSDPNEKLFF. CDR3 bases: TGTGCCAGCAGATCAGACCCTAATGAAAAACTGTTTTTT. The chain uses TRBV5-4 and TRBJ1-4; D is ambiguous. From germline, CDR1 is SGHNT and CDR2 YYREEE (reference sequence). The CDR3 is made up of 13 amino acids. V shed 5 bases and J shed 3 bases, with 8 bases lying between them.

The chain couples TRBV5-6 to TRBJ2-1, with 13 bases identical to TRBD2. J gave up 4 bases and V 2 bases, and 3 bases lay outside the gene matches. In germline, CDR1 is SGHDT, CDR2 YYEEEE. The CDR3 runs to 16 residues. This chain's CDR3 is CASSLTTSGGYNEQFF. CDR3 DNA: TGTGCCAGCAGCTTAACGACTAGCGGGGGGTACAATGAGCAGTTCTTC.

This clone is a singleton in its sample. The chain carries TRBV7-8 and TRBJ2-7, with 7 bases that match TRBD2. Germline values: CDR1 SGHVS, CDR2 FQNEAQ. The CDR3 sequence is 17 residues long. Losses at the gene ends were 5 bases for V and 0 bases for J; bases not matched to a gene: 13. CDR3 in amino acids: CASSPTSSGLNSYEQYF. Here the CDR3 DNA reads TGTGCCAGCAGCCCCACTTCTAGCGGTCTTAACTCCTACGAGCAGTACTTC.

The chain carries TRBV9 and TRBJ1-2, with no clear D. The V and J ends lost 0 bases and 2 bases respectively, with 14 bases between them. In germline, CDR1 is SGDLS, CDR2 YYNGEE. The CDR3 runs to 16 residues. CDR3 nucleotides: TGTGCCAGCAGCGTAGGCCCGGGGTCGGGGAACTATGGCTACACCTTC. It translates to CASSVGPGSGNYGYTF.

This rearrangement joins TRBV18 to TRBJ1-1, with no clear D. Germline-derived CDR1 and CDR2 are KGHSH and LQKENI. Trimming took 3 bases from V and 5 from J, leaving 10 bases between them. This CDR3 comprises 13 residues. The CDR3 here is CASSPGIGTEAFF. Written as DNA, the CDR3 is TGTGCCAGCTCACCGGGGATAGGGACTGAAGCTTTCTTT.

J is TRBJ2-7 and V is TRBV9; TRBD1 aligns across 10 bases. The CDR3 is 15 amino acids. CDR1 is SGDLS and CDR2 is YYNGEE in the germline V gene. V shed 0 bases, J shed 1 base, and the junction held 1 base outside the gene matches. CDR3 in amino acids: CASSVGQGASYEQYF. In nucleotides, the CDR3 is TGTGCCAGCAGCGTAGGACAGGGGGCGTCCTACGAGCAGTACTTC.

The chain combines TRBV6-5 with TRBJ2-3; maybe TRBD2 (5 bases). Trimming stripped 6 bases from V and 0 bases from J, with 10 bases between. The CDR3 sequence is 14 residues long. Germline V CDR1 and CDR2: MNHEY, SVGAGI. DNA of the CDR3: TGTGCCAGCAGACGGGATCCTAGCACAGATACGCAGTATTTT. The encoded protein is CASRRDPSTDTQYF.

The rearrangement uses TRBV30 and TRBJ1-1, with D possibly being TRBD1 (6 bases). Per germline, CDR1 GTSNPN and CDR2 SVGIG (reference sequence). Trimming pared 1 base from V and 9 bases from J, leaving 12 bases between. There are 12 residues in the CDR3. The CDR3: CAWSGTEGKAFF. CDR3 coding DNA: TGTGCCTGGAGTGGGACAGAGGGTAAAGCTTTCTTT.

This clone was picked up one time. This chain connects TRBV6-5 to TRBJ1-2; tentatively, D is TRBD1 (5 bases). The length of the CDR3 is 15 residues. The V gene lost 6 bases and the J gene lost 8 bases, with 22 bases spanning the gap. Germline V gives CDR1 MNHEY, CDR2 SVGAGI. CDR3 coding DNA: TGTGCCAGCAGCCCGGGACCGCTCCTGTTTTCCGGCTACACCTTC. It encodes CASSPGPLLFSGYTF.